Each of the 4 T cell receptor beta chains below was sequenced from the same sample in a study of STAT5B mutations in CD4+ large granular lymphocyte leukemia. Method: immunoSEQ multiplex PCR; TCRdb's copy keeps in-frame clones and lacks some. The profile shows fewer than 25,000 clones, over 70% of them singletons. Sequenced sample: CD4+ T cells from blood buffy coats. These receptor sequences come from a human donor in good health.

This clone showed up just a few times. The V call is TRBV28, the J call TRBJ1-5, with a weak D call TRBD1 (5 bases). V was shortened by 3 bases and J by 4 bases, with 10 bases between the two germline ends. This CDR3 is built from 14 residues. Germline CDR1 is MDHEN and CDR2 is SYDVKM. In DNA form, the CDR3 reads TGTGCCAGCAGTTTTGCAGGGCGGAATCAGCCCCAGCATTTT. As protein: CASSFAGRNQPQHF. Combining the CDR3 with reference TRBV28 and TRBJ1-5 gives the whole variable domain DVKVTQSSRYLVKRTGEKVFLECVQDMDHENMFWYRQDPGLGLRLIYFSYDVKMKEKGDIPEGYSVSREKKERFSLILESASTNQTSMYLCASSFAGRNQPQHFGDGTRLSIL.

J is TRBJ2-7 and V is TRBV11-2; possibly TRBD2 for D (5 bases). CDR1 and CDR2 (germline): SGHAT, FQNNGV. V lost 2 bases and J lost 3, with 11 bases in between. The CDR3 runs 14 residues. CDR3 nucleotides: TGTGCCAGCAGCTTATTGTGGGAGAACTACGAGCAGTACTTC. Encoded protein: CASSLLWENYEQYF.

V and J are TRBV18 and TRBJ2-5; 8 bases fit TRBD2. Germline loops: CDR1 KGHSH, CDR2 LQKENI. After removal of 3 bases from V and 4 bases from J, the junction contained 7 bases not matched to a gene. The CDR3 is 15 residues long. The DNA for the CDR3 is TGTGCCAGCTCACCCGACCGGGGGGGTGGAGAGACCCAGTACTTC. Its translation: CASSPDRGGGETQYF.

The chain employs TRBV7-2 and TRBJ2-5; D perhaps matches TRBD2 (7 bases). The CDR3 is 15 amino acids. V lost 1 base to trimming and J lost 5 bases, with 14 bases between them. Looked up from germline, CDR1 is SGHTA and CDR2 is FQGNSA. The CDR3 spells CASSLVARGGETQYF. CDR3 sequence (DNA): TGTGCCAGCAGCTTAGTGGCCAGGGGAGGGGAGACCCAGTACTTC.